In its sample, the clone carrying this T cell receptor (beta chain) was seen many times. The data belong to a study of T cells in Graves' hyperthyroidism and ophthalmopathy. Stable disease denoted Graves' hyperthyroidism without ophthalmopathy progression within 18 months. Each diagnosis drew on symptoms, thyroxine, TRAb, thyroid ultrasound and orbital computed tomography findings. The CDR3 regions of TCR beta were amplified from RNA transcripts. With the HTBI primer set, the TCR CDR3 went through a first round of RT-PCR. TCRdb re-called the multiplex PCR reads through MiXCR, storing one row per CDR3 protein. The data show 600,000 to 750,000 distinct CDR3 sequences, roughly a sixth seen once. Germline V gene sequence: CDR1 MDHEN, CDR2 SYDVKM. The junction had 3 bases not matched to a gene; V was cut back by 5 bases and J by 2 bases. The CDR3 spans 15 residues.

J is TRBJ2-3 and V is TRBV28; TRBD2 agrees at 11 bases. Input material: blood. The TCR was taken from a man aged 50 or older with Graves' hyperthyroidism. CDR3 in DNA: TGTGCCAGCAGTGGGACTAGCGGCTTCACAGATACGCAGTATTTT. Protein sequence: CASSGTSGFTDTQYF.